This T cell receptor (beta chain) derives from a study of memory B cells and T cells in multiple sclerosis. Study results and limitations: Shared clonotype counts depended on differing compartment clone-set sizes and were normalized.

V dropped 1 base and J dropped 7 bases, with 20 bases sitting between them. The CDR3 is made up of 16 amino acids. Germline V gives CDR1 LGHNA, CDR2 YNFKEQ. This clone was seen only a few times. Its antigen is not identified. CFSE-dim autoproliferating and CFSE-high non-proliferating T cells from unstimulated culture were sequenced separately. Cultures began with about 45 million CFSE-labeled PBMCs, unstimulated for 6 to 8 days, with replicate wells pooled. CFSE at roughly 0.54 uM labeled the PBMCs, which were then cultured unstimulated. TCRdb's copy holds only in-frame clones and misses some; the assay was immunoSEQ multiplex PCR. Among under 50,000 clones listed, about 80% were seen once.

The chain carries TRBV4-2 and TRBJ2-7; no reliable D call. The source material was PBMCs from blood kept in culture. The sequence derives from a human donor with multiple sclerosis. In DNA form, the CDR3 reads TGTGCCAGCAGCCAAGTTATCAGCCGGGCCTTTGGAGAGCAGTACTTC. Its translation: CASSQVISRAFGEQYF.